One and the same sample provided the 30 T cell receptor beta chains below, sequenced in a study of cytomegalovirus exposure and HLA in healthy donors. The PCR ran on 60 Vbeta and 13 Jbeta primers. TCRdb keeps only in-frame clones here, not all; method: immunoSEQ multiplex PCR. The sample carries some 130,000 clones, approximately 79% recorded once. What was sequenced was PBMCs. The source is a male donor in good health and CMV-seronegative.

The rearrangement joins TRBV7-9 to TRBJ1-1; D not resolved. Looked up from germline, CDR1 is SEHNR and CDR2 is FQNEAQ (reference sequence). Trimming removed 5 bases at V and 7 bases at J, with 8 bases between. The CDR3 spans 11 residues. In DNA form, the CDR3 reads TGTGCCAGCAGCCCCACATTTGAAGCTTTCTTT. This translates into CASSPTFEAFF.

J is TRBJ1-2 and V is TRBV18; TRBD1 matches at 8 bases. The CDR3 runs 14 residues. Germline CDR1 and CDR2: KGHSH and LQKENI. The V gene end was trimmed by 3 bases and the J gene end by 5 bases; junction bases not matched to a gene: 5. The CDR3 loop is CASSPQDREYGYTF. CDR3 sequence (DNA): TGTGCCAGCTCACCCCAGGACAGGGAATATGGCTACACCTTC.

The chain combines TRBV15 with TRBJ2-7, with 7 bases identical to TRBD1. This CDR3 is 19 amino acids long. Germline values: CDR1 LNHNV, CDR2 YYDKDF (reference sequence). The trim removed 3 bases at V and 4 bases at J, leaving 21 bases unmatched. Here the CDR3 DNA reads TGTGCCACCAGCAGGGACCCCCTGAGTGGGACAGTTTTCTCTTACGAGCAGTACTTC. It specifies CATSRDPLSGTVFSYEQYF.

DNA of the CDR3: TGTGCCAGCAGCTCGACGGTGAGGTGGACTGAAGCTTTCTTT. Its translation: CASSSTVRWTEAFF. This sequence joins TRBV7-9 and TRBJ1-1; D is ambiguous. Germline CDR1 is SEHNR and CDR2 is FQNEAQ (reference sequence). The germline V and J ends were trimmed by 4 bases and 5 bases, with 14 bases remaining between them. The CDR3 is 14 amino acids.

The V call is TRBV6-6, the J call TRBJ2-5; 8 bases fit TRBD1. Trimming removed 0 bases from V and 4 bases from J; junction bases left unmatched: 7. CDR1 is MNHNY and CDR2 is SVGAGI in the germline V gene (reference sequence). The CDR3 is 16 amino acids. CDR3 coding DNA: TGTGCCAGCAGTTACTCCGCGGGACAGGACAGAGAGACCCAGTACTTC. Residues: CASSYSAGQDRETQYF.

The chain couples TRBV10-3 to TRBJ2-2, with TRBD2 as a possible D gene (5 bases). V lost 8 bases and J 10 bases, leaving 8 bases between the germline ends. The CDR3 spans 10 residues. The germline V gene encodes CDR1 ENHRY and CDR2 SYGVKD. As DNA, the CDR3 is TGTGCCATCCGAGGGTCGGAGCTGTTTTTT. Protein sequence: CAIRGSELFF.

The chain couples TRBV11-2 to TRBJ2-2; possibly TRBD2 for D (6 bases). The V end lost 1 base, the J end lost 2 bases, and 11 bases lay between the germline ends. CDR1 SGHAT and CDR2 FQNNGV come from the germline V gene. The length of the CDR3 is 16 residues. The CDR3 sequence is CASSLVGRGNTGELFF. The DNA for the CDR3 is TGTGCCAGCAGCTTAGTTGGGCGGGGTAACACCGGGGAGCTGTTTTTT.

This clone was detected only a few times. This chain joins TRBV5-1 and TRBJ1-1, with D unresolved. From germline, CDR1 is SGHRS and CDR2 YFSETQ. The V end was cut by 0 bases, the J end by 2 bases, with 8 bases between. The CDR3 consists of 14 residues. CDR3: CASSLERLNTEAFF. CDR3 sequence (DNA): TGCGCCAGCAGCTTGGAGAGGCTAAACACTGAAGCTTTCTTT.

This clone turned up a few times. The chain is built from TRBV4-1 and TRBJ1-5; D unclear. Deletions cut 1 base from V and 1 base from J, with 8 bases between. CDR1 and CDR2 (germline): MGHRA, YSYEKL. The CDR3 is made up of 15 amino acids. This CDR3 is CASSQVVQSNQPQHF. The CDR3 nucleotides are TGCGCCAGCAGCCAAGTTGTGCAGAGCAATCAGCCCCAGCATTTT.

V is TRBV15 and J is TRBJ2-7; 13 positions match TRBD2. With 5 bases clipped from V and 2 bases from J, the junction kept 3 bases outside the gene matches. Germline CDR1 and CDR2: LNHNV and YYDKDF (reference sequence). The CDR3 is 15 amino acids. The CDR3: CATSRTSGGTYEQYF. The CDR3, as DNA: TGTGCCACCAGCCGGACTAGCGGGGGAACCTACGAGCAGTACTTC.

J is TRBJ2-5 and V is TRBV7-9; TRBD1 agrees at 9 bases. Trimming at V came to 6 bases and at J to 5 bases, leaving 7 bases not matched to a gene. The CDR3 runs to 14 residues. CDR1 is SEHNR and CDR2 is FQNEAQ in the germline V gene (reference sequence). In DNA, the CDR3 is TGTGCCAGCAGACCTGACAGGGGGGAGGAGACCCAGTACTTC. Protein sequence: CASRPDRGEETQYF.

This clone was detected only once. The gene calls are TRBV12-2 and TRBJ1-2; the listed D gene, TRBD1, was not tested against the DNA. TRBV12-2 is marked as a pseudogene. There are 18 residues in the CDR3. CDR3 coding DNA: TGTGCAAGTCGCTCCCTGTGCGGAGGGACAGGGTCCCTTGGAGGCTACACCTTC. Its translation is CASRSLCGGTGSLGGYTF.

The J gene is TRBJ2-3, the V gene TRBV18, with D possibly TRBD2 on 5 matching bases. Germline V gene lookup returns CDR1 KGHSH and CDR2 LQKENI. CDR3 size: 16 residues. Trimming took off 6 bases at V and 1 base at J, with 17 bases between the two ends. This CDR3 is CASSPLDGGGTDTQYF. The CDR3 DNA reads as TGTGCCAGCTCTCCTCTGGACGGAGGTGGCACAGATACGCAGTATTTT.

This clone was counted a few times. The chain recombines TRBV5-6 with TRBJ1-2; 9 nucleotides match TRBD1. CDR3 length: 13 residues. CDR1 SGHDT and CDR2 YYEEEE come from the germline V gene. V lost 6 bases and J lost 4; bases outside the gene matches: 4. The CDR3 is CASIETGGYGYTF. DNA for the CDR3: TGTGCCAGCATCGAGACAGGGGGCTATGGCTACACCTTC.

The chain joins TRBV28 to TRBJ2-7; 10 nucleotides agree with TRBD2. The V gene end was trimmed by 4 bases and the J gene end by 7 bases; junction bases not matched to a gene: 7. The CDR3 has 14 amino acids. Germline values: CDR1 MDHEN, CDR2 SYDVKM. This chain's CDR3 is CASSSPLAGVEQYF. CDR3 nucleotide sequence: TGTGCCAGCAGTTCCCCGCTAGCGGGAGTAGAGCAGTACTTC. The full variable domain, rest sourced from reference TRBV28 and TRBJ2-7, is DVKVTQSSRYLVKRTGEKVFLECVQDMDHENMFWYRQDPGLGLRLIYFSYDVKMKEKGDIPEGYSVSREKKERFSLILESASTNQTSMYLCASSSPLAGVEQYFGPGTRLTVT.

To note about this clone: One junction end does not reproduce the germline sequence, and a read error may be involved. V usage is TRBV7-9 and J usage is TRBJ1-1; maybe TRBD1 (6 bases). The CDR3 is 12 residues long. Germline values: CDR1 SEHNR, CDR2 FQNEAQ (reference sequence). The CDR3 protein is CSSSFHTGEAFF. CDR3 nucleotides: TGTTCCAGCAGCTTCCATACAGGGGAAGCTTTCTTT. Using reference TRBV7-9 and TRBJ1-1 for the parts outside the CDR3, the full variable domain is DTGVSQNPRHKITKRGQNVTFRCDPISEHNRLYWYRQTLGQGPEFLTYFQNEAQLEKSRLLSDRFSAERPKGSFSTLEIQRTEQGDSAMYLCSSSFHTGEAFFGQGTRLTVV.

The V and J genes are TRBV9 and TRBJ1-1, with TRBD1 matching 9 bases. The CDR3 is made up of 14 amino acids. Germline CDR1 is SGDLS and CDR2 is YYNGEE. Trimming took 7 bases from V and 11 from J; bases not matched to a gene: 15. CDR3 sequence: CASEGGQGPQSAFF. The CDR3 coding sequence is TGTGCCAGCGAGGGGGGACAGGGCCCTCAGTCGGCTTTCTTT.

V is TRBV11-2 and J is TRBJ2-2, with 13 bases aligning to TRBD2. Trimming cost V 7 bases and J 5 bases; bases outside gene matches: 10. The CDR3 extends over 17 amino acids. Germline V gene data show CDR1 as SGHAT and CDR2 as FQNNGV. DNA for the CDR3: TGTGCCAGCACCCAGGGACTAGCGGGGAGGCAAACCGGGGAGCTGTTTTTT. Encoded protein: CASTQGLAGRQTGELFF.

The chain employs TRBV18 and TRBJ2-5; no clear D. Germline assignment: CDR1 KGHSH and CDR2 LQKENI. Trimming cost V 3 bases and J 9 bases, with 17 bases left between them. CDR3 length equals 14 residues. CDR3 nucleotide sequence: TGTGCCAGCTCACCCGGGTCGAGCGAGGCGTCCCAGTACTTC. Translating gives CASSPGSSEASQYF.

The rearrangement uses TRBV7-8 and TRBJ2-5, with TRBD1 identical over 8 bases. Losses at the gene ends were 4 bases for V and 10 bases for J; bases not matched to a gene: 14. In germline, CDR1 is SGHVS, CDR2 FQNEAQ. This CDR3 is 15 amino acids long. This CDR3 reads CASSYLTGTGFNQYF. The CDR3 DNA sequence: TGTGCCAGCAGCTACCTCACCGGGACAGGTTTTAACCAGTACTTC.

V is TRBV4-3 and J is TRBJ2-3, with TRBD1 identical over 7 bases. CDR3 size: 15 residues. Losses at the gene ends were 1 base for V and 3 bases for J; bases not matched to a gene: 4. In germline, CDR1 is LGHNA, CDR2 YSLEER. CDR3 loop: CASSQVVRGTDTQYF. The DNA of the CDR3 is TGCGCCAGCAGCCAAGTGGTCAGGGGGACAGATACGCAGTATTTT.

This rearrangement joins TRBV11-2 to TRBJ2-1; 7 nucleotides line up with TRBD1. Germline V gene data show CDR1 as SGHAT and CDR2 as FQNNGV. Trimming at V came to 3 bases and at J to 7 bases, leaving 9 bases not matched to a gene. The CDR3 totals 15 residues. CDR3 in DNA: TGTGCCAGCAGCTTGTCCACAGGGGTATGGAATGAGCAGTTCTTC. It yields the protein CASSLSTGVWNEQFF.

This clone has a handful of counts. The genes are TRBV7-9 and TRBJ1-2; D perhaps matches TRBD1 (6 bases). In germline, CDR1 is SEHNR, CDR2 FQNEAQ (reference sequence). V was pared by 1 base and J by 2 bases, with 11 bases between. This CDR3 has 15 residues. The CDR3 here is CASSLGGGPNYGYTF. As DNA, the CDR3 is TGTGCCAGCAGCTTAGGAGGGGGACCCAACTATGGCTACACCTTC.

J is TRBJ2-7 and V is TRBV2, with TRBD1 identical over 8 bases. V lost 3 bases and J lost 0; bases outside the gene matches: 1. This CDR3 contains 14 residues. Germline-derived CDR1 and CDR2 are SNHLY and FYNNEI. The CDR3 loop reads CASSEQGASYEQYF. DNA of the CDR3: TGTGCCAGCAGTGAGCAGGGGGCCTCCTACGAGCAGTACTTC.

This chain links TRBV2 with TRBJ1-3; no firm D call. The length of the CDR3 is 14 residues. The V end was cut by 2 bases, the J end by 4 bases, with 9 bases between. Per the germline V gene, CDR1 is SNHLY and CDR2 is FYNNEI. The CDR3 protein is CASSEQTPGNTIYF. CDR3 coding DNA: TGTGCCAGCAGTGAACAGACTCCCGGAAACACCATATATTTT. Based on the CDR3 plus reference TRBV2 and TRBJ1-3, the full variable domain is EPEVTQTPSHQVTQMGQEVILRCVPISNHLYFYWYRQILGQKVEFLVSFYNNEISEKSEIFDDQFSVERPDGSNFTLKIRSTKLEDSAMYFCASSEQTPGNTIYFGEGSWLTVV.

This sequence joins TRBV2 and TRBJ2-3; TRBD2 aligns across 7 bases. Trimming at V came to 6 bases and at J to 1 base, leaving 13 bases not matched to a gene. The CDR3 runs to 17 residues. Germline V gene lookup returns CDR1 SNHLY and CDR2 FYNNEI. CDR3 region: CASRDGQRGRGTDTQYF. As DNA, the CDR3 is TGTGCCAGCAGGGACGGTCAGCGGGGCCGCGGCACAGATACGCAGTATTTT.

The V gene is TRBV30, the J gene TRBJ1-1, with no clear D. Germline assignment: CDR1 GTSNPN and CDR2 SVGIG (reference sequence). The CDR3 totals 13 residues. Trimming cost V 8 bases and J 3 bases, with 16 bases left between them. The CDR3 nucleotides read TGTGCCCTCGTTTGGCCTGGAGACACTGAAGCTTTCTTT. Translated, it gives CALVWPGDTEAFF.

The genes are TRBV27 and TRBJ2-7; 7 bases are a match to TRBD2. The junction had 9 bases not matched to a gene; V was cut back by 7 bases and J by 0 bases. The CDR3 length is 15 residues. The germline V gene encodes CDR1 MNHEY and CDR2 SMNVEV (reference sequence). CDR3 DNA: TGTGCCAGCACCCTCGGGGGGTCGAGCTCCTACGAGCAGTACTTC. It codes for CASTLGGSSSYEQYF.

This chain uses TRBV5-1 with TRBJ1-5; weak D call: TRBD1 (5 bases). The V and J ends lost 0 bases and 6 bases respectively, with 19 bases between them. The CDR3 is 17 amino acids. The germline V gene encodes CDR1 SGHRS and CDR2 YFSETQ. The CDR3, as DNA: TGCGCCAGCAGCTTGGCCAAGGGGCCTGATGGTGCTCAGCCCCAGCATTTT. Its protein product is CASSLAKGPDGAQPQHF.

As concerns this clone: At one end, the junction sequence differs from germline, possibly due to a read error. V is TRBV4-2 and J is TRBJ2-7; TRBD2 might be the D (6 bases). CDR1 and CDR2 from the germline V gene are LGHNA and YNFKEQ. The CDR3 runs 13 residues. CDR3 residues: CASSREGIRDFVF. CDR3 coding DNA: TGTGCCAGCAGCCGCGAGGGGATCCGGGACTTCGTATTC.